Below are 16 T cell receptor beta chains sequenced from a single sample in a study of T cell changes during pregnancy in multiple sclerosis. Assay: immunoSEQ multiplex PCR; the TCRdb copy retains only in-frame clones and omits some. This sample has approximately 40,000 clones, with about 88% found just once. The material was CD4+ T cells from peripheral blood mononuclear cells, obtained in the second trimester of pregnancy. These receptors were taken from a female donor with multiple sclerosis, enrolled in a pregnancy study.

The chain links TRBV30 to TRBJ2-2, with a tentative D call TRBD1 (6 bases). CDR1 GTSNPN and CDR2 SVGIG come from the germline V gene (reference sequence). Between the trimmed V and J ends, which lost 8 bases and 0 bases, there was a span of 10 bases. This CDR3 comprises 13 residues. CDR3 coding DNA: TGTGCCGGCAGGGGTCCGAACACCGGGGAGCTGTTTTTT. Amino acids: CAGRGPNTGELFF.

This rearrangement joins TRBV9 to TRBJ2-5; 9 nucleotides align to TRBD2. The junction had 8 bases not matched to a gene; V was cut back by 0 bases and J by 2 bases. Germline CDR1 reads SGDLS; CDR2 reads YYNGEE. CDR3 length: 17 amino acids. In DNA form, the CDR3 reads TGTGCCAGCAGCGTAGGGCTAGCGGGGAAAGAACAAGAGACCCAGTACTTC. Protein product: CASSVGLAGKEQETQYF. Combining the CDR3 with reference TRBV9 and TRBJ2-5 gives the whole variable domain DSGVTQTPKHLITATGQRVTLRCSPRSGDLSVYWYQQSLDQGLQFLIQYYNGEERAKGNILERFSAQQFPDLHSELNLSSLELGDSALYFCASSVGLAGKEQETQYFGPGTRLLVL.

The chain uses TRBV18 and TRBJ1-1; D unresolved. The V end lost 2 bases, the J end lost 1 base, and 8 bases lay between the germline ends. The CDR3 totals 14 residues. Germline V gives CDR1 KGHSH, CDR2 LQKENI. The CDR3 loop reads CASSPIQTNTEAFF. The CDR3 coding sequence is TGTGCCAGCTCACCAATACAAACGAACACTGAAGCTTTCTTT.

The chain is built from TRBV29-1 and TRBJ2-1; 10 bases fit TRBD2. The CDR3 sequence is 15 residues long. The ends lost 1 base at V and 12 bases at J; junction bases unmatched: 12. Germline assignment: CDR1 SQVTM and CDR2 ANQGSEA. The CDR3 DNA sequence: TGCAGCGTTGAAGCCGGGGAGCAGGCTAGCGGGAGGCAGTTCTTC. Translating it yields CSVEAGEQASGRQFF.

The chain uses TRBV5-1 and TRBJ2-1; D is ambiguous. Germline CDR1 is SGHRS and CDR2 is YFSETQ. The CDR3 covers 13 residues. The V gene lost 7 bases and the J gene lost 3 bases, with 11 bases spanning the gap. The CDR3 region is CASRSDVYNEQFF. The CDR3 DNA reads as TGCGCCAGCCGGAGTGATGTCTACAATGAGCAGTTCTTC.

The chain is built from TRBV6-6 and TRBJ1-4; perhaps TRBD1 as D (5 bases). Germline CDR1 reads MNHNY; CDR2 reads SVGAGI (reference sequence). V was cut by 6 bases and J by 0 bases, with 11 bases left in between. The CDR3 consists of 15 residues. The CDR3 region has the DNA TGTGCCAGCAGCCAACCGGGGGCAACTAATGAAAAACTGTTTTTT. Translated: CASSQPGATNEKLFF.

This sequence joins TRBV18 and TRBJ1-4; no clear D gene. This CDR3 is built from 15 residues. V was cut by 1 base and J by 0 bases, with 6 bases left in between. Germline V CDR1 and CDR2: KGHSH, LQKENI. As DNA, the CDR3 is TGTGCCAGCTCACCACGAGAAGCAACTAATGAAAAACTGTTTTTT. This gives the protein CASSPREATNEKLFF.

This clone appeared once. V usage is TRBV30 and J usage is TRBJ2-2; no definite D call. Looked up from germline, CDR1 is GTSNPN and CDR2 is SVGIG (reference sequence). Deletions cut 1 base from V and 6 bases from J, with 6 bases between. This CDR3 comprises 12 residues. CDR3 protein: CAWSGRPGELFF. CDR3 DNA: TGTGCCTGGAGTGGCAGGCCCGGGGAGCTGTTTTTT.

The chain couples TRBV6-1 to TRBJ1-2; 12 bases are a match to TRBD1. J gave up 5 bases and V 4 bases, and 8 bases lay outside the gene matches. There are 16 residues in the CDR3. Germline CDR1 reads MNHNS; CDR2 reads SASEGT. The CDR3 protein is CASSVRDRGLGYGYTF. The CDR3 coding sequence is TGTGCCAGCAGTGTCCGGGACAGGGGGCTTGGGTATGGCTACACCTTC.

A note on this clone: The junction departs from the called germline gene at one end, perhaps through a read error. The genes are TRBV7-7 and TRBJ2-5, with 12 bases fitting TRBD2. CDR1 and CDR2 from the germline V gene are SSHAT and FNYEAQ (reference sequence). The CDR3 spans 15 residues. CDR3 sequence reads: CASSRTSGTQETQYF. The CDR3 DNA reads as TGTGCTAGCAGCCGGACTAGCGGGACCCAAGAGACCCAGTACTTC.

The CDR3 nucleotides are TGTGCCAGCAGTTACGGTGTTCGGGCAGGGGATTCACCCCTCCACTTT. Encoded protein: CASSYGVRAGDSPLHF. V is TRBV5-4 and J is TRBJ1-6, with a possible D match to TRBD1 (6 bases). Trimming took 5 bases from V and 8 from J, leaving 20 bases between them. This CDR3 comprises 16 residues. The V gene's germline CDR1 is SGHNT and CDR2 YYREEE (reference sequence).

This sequence joins TRBV7-8 and TRBJ2-1; TRBD1 might be the D (6 bases). The CDR3 is 13 amino acids. The germline V gene has CDR1 SGHVS and CDR2 FQNEAQ. This chain's CDR3 is CAAGPMQGNEQFF. The CDR3 region has the DNA TGTGCAGCAGGGCCTATGCAGGGGAATGAGCAGTTCTTC.

The V and J genes are TRBV21-1 and TRBJ2-1; the DNA was not compared with TRBD2, the D call given in the table. TRBV21-1 is assigned pseudogene status. This CDR3 has 13 residues. In DNA, the CDR3 is TGTGCCAGCAGCTACGGACTAGACAATGAGCAGTTCTTC. This translates into CASSYGLDNEQFF.

This clone was detected only a few times. V and J are TRBV5-4 and TRBJ1-2, with 7 bases identical to TRBD1. The CDR3 length is 14 residues. Losses at the gene ends were 4 bases for V and 8 bases for J; bases not matched to a gene: 11. CDR1 and CDR2 from the germline V gene are SGHNT and YYREEE (reference sequence). The CDR3 sequence: CASSLRRQGVGYTF. In nucleotides, the CDR3 is TGTGCCAGCAGCCTCCGGAGGCAGGGGGTCGGCTACACCTTC.

The rearrangement links TRBV19 to TRBJ2-7; 12 bases fit TRBD2. This CDR3 contains 15 residues. V shed 3 bases and J 6 bases; nucleotides not matched to a gene: 6. Germline CDR1 is LNHDA and CDR2 is SQIVND (reference sequence). The DNA for the CDR3 is TGTGCCAGTAGTATTCTAGCGGGAGGGCCCTCCGAGCAGTACTTC. Amino acids: CASSILAGGPSEQYF.

The V call is TRBV6-5, the J call TRBJ2-7; TRBD1 aligns across 8 bases. The CDR3 spans 13 residues. J was trimmed by 5 bases and V by 9 bases; bases with no gene match: 9. Germline lookup yields CDR1 MNHEY and CDR2 SVGAGI. CDR3: CASSGGVRHEQYF. CDR3 coding DNA: TGTGCCAGTTCAGGGGGCGTAAGGCACGAGCAGTACTTC.